This T cell receptor beta chain appears in the sequencing data of a study of T cell clones after liver transplantation. The overall study: Until 12-24 months post-transplant, subjects got standard immunosuppression and no induction. The study, taken as a whole, reports: Post-transplant, graft-donor-reactive CD4 TCRbeta sequences in blood dropped significantly in most of the 8 subjects. Rather than being deleted, graft donor-reactive T cells may have moved into the graft. Low donor cell numbers restricted donor-reactive repertoire measurement in a couple of subjects.

In the case of this clone: Its antigen is still unknown.

TCRdb keeps only in-frame clones here, not all; method: immunoSEQ multiplex PCR. The sample includes approximately 7,900 clones, 75% to 85% of them seen just once. The CDR3 length is 14 residues. Germline CDR1 and CDR2: LNHDA and SQIVND (reference sequence). V was clipped by 3 bases and J by 5 bases, with 13 bases between them. This specimen was CD8+ T cells from blood, taken before liver transplant. This clonotype originated in a human donor who received a liver transplant. The rearrangement links TRBV19 to TRBJ2-5; perhaps TRBD2 as D (5 bases). The CDR3 sequence is CASSIEGPWETQYF. CDR3 nucleotide sequence: TGTGCCAGTAGTATCGAGGGTCCGTGGGAGACCCAGTACTTC.